This TCR beta chain comes out of a study of cytomegalovirus exposure and HLA in healthy donors (dated by TCRdb to about 2017). Looking at the study overall: An earlier analysis of several hundred of the donors reported 276 Gb of sequence data and 95 million to 130 million unique TCR beta sequences obtained from about 180 million T cells. A few DR-DQ haplotypes were treated as single units for association and clustering because of strong linkage in the cohort. Every repertoire in the discovery cohort had been generated on one and the same sequencing platform. The T cell repertoires of some 700 subjects were profiled by immunosequencing and related to cytomegalovirus serostatus. Among 398 genotyped donors of the cohort, an average of roughly 240,000 unique TCR beta nucleotide sequences were sequenced per donor, roughly 20% of them non-productive. Rather than using new phenotypic data, the later analysis identified candidate immune exposures from TCR beta sequences and from how often those sequences occurred across donors. Both class I and class II loci were covered by HLA typing, at four-digit resolution. In addition to the first cohort of roughly 670 subjects, a separate validation cohort of approximately 130 different subjects was used. To predict cytomegalovirus infection status, the study combined high-throughput TCR immunosequencing, statistical association of individual TCRs with disease status, and machine learning. In a later analysis, previously published TCR beta repertoires from about 670 donors were re-analyzed and high-resolution HLA genotyping was added so that TCR occurrence patterns could be studied. Donor age, sex, ethnicity and CMV serostatus were compiled alongside the repertoire data. The study was designed to test whether signatures of past pathogen exposure could be identified by cataloging public T cell receptors. A later genetic analysis took genome-wide SNP genotypes for about 60% of the roughly 670 donors and used that subset as a discovery cohort. An early release that covered approximately 600 HLA-typed donors contained about 300 gigabases of sequencing data and around 85 million unique TCR sequences. Typing coverage differed by locus: A, B, C, DRB1 and DQB1 were typed in about 629-640 donors, DQA1 in about 500, DPA1 in 606, and DPB1 in roughly 450. To decide whether each TCR beta V gene segment behaved as functional or pseudogenic, an earlier analysis of approximately 590 of the donors relied on high-throughput TCR beta sequencing. Of the roughly 410 genotyped donors, 65% to 90% were placed in the genetic ancestry cluster associated with self-reported Caucasian donors. The investigation overall reported the following: Sequencing depth was assumed to be roughly uniform across donors in the presence/absence analyses, though that assumption may not hold. Only TCR beta chains were sequenced in this cohort, and the absence of alpha or paired-chain data limited detectable features. In the study, about 150 TCR beta chains were listed as associated with cytomegalovirus. In an earlier analysis of roughly 500 of the donors, most TCR beta V segments appeared in productive rearrangements about 87% or about 30% of the time, broadly matching IMGT annotations. The authors suggested that the approach could potentially be generalized to other disease states and immunological phenotypes. A later analysis reported that several top co-occurrence clusters appeared linked to parvovirus B19, influenza, CMV and Epstein-Barr virus. Across donors, most TCR sequences were observed very rarely, whereas some public TCRs were present in many individuals. Compared with equally common non-associated chains, HLA-associated TCR beta chains in a later analysis were more clonally expanded and had lower generation probabilities. A later analysis associated some 17,000 TCR beta sequences with specific HLA alleles at a false discovery rate of 0.05. In a later analysis, the rate of TCR association differed among HLA loci, with DRB1 alleles having the most associated TCRs and HLA-C alleles having the fewest. In a later genetic analysis, fewer N-insertions in productive TCRs were reported among donors in an Asian-associated ancestry cluster than the 666-donor mean. A cluster of highly shared sequence variants was judged likely to represent a technical artifact of the sequencing pipeline. The classifier was reported to diagnose cytomegalovirus status with high specificity and sensitivity in both the original cohort and the validation cohort. Correlated functional status among segregating V segments might be attributable to linkage disequilibrium, but an unknown experimental factor could not be ruled out. For the cohort, immune exposure information was limited to CMV serostatus. Strong co-occurrence of HLA alleles, especially DR and DQ, made assigning TCR associations to individual alleles difficult. A few of the identified cytomegalovirus-associated TCR beta chains were confirmed in vitro to be specific for cytomegalovirus antigens. The 87-base-pair reads could not distinguish some IMGT-functional V segments, including TRBV6-2 and TRBV6-3, so those segments were excluded. Because HLA typing was missing for some donors at each locus, association tests included only the typed subset. Around 16 rarely observed V segments, including chromosome 9 orphons, were excluded from the earlier analysis of some 590 of the donors because counts were too low. A later genetic analysis associated a missense DCLRE1C variant with V-gene and J-gene trimming of TCR beta chains, and an independent cohort replicated the association. A later analysis found that most CMV-associated TCR beta chains appeared HLA-restricted, with HLA associations seemingly driven largely by CMV exposure. A further reported finding was that TCR beta sequences accurately predicted the HLA-A and HLA-B alleles for most subjects in the first cohort.

The cohort was made up of around 720 healthy bone marrow donors. Cohort members were all nominally healthy when sampled, although unrecorded immune exposures were likely present. The donor was CMV seropositive and was included in the group of 250 to 300 seropositive cohort members. A peripheral blood sample was collected from each donor, and TCR beta sequencing was performed on peripheral blood mononuclear cells. Genomic DNA extraction from the blood cell samples was performed with the Qiagen DNeasy Blood Extraction Kit. The method behind the library was the immunoSEQ multiplex PCR assay. The multiplex PCR relied on a mix of 60 forward primers for TCR Vbeta segments and 13 reverse primers for TCR Jbeta segments. The CDR3 region of rearranged TCR beta genes was amplified from genomic DNA by a multiplex PCR assay. Amplified TCR beta libraries were sequenced as 87-base-pair reads on the Illumina HiSeq System. The paper's data handling went like this. Across the 670 or so repertoires, a later analysis counted 80 million or so unique TCR beta chains, 8.5 million to 12 million of which were shared by at least two donors. Raw reads were error-corrected and collapsed into unique sequences by a nearest-neighbor algorithm in which closely related sequences were merged to remove PCR and sequencing errors. Alignment of CDR3 sequences to IMGT reference sequences was used to assign V, D and J gene segments. For a sequence to be retained, at least a six-nucleotide match to both a V gene segment and a J gene segment was required. A rearrangement was called productive if the CDR3 had no stop codons and remained in frame with V and J, and every other rearrangement was called non-productive. CDR3 was defined by IMGT convention, running from the second conserved V-encoded cysteine to the conserved J-encoded phenylalanine. The earlier analysis of some 580 of the donors excluded any sequence lacking an unambiguous match to a single V gene segment. An earlier analysis of a few hundred of the donors called V segments functional above 56.7% productive rearrangements and segregating when the between-donor standard deviation exceeded 5%. A statistical classification framework was built to diagnose cytomegalovirus status from the catalog of TCR beta chain sequences. V and J gene assignment, in a later analysis, came from comparing TCR nucleotide sequences with IMGT/GENE-DB human TR gene sequences. A later analysis assigned CDR3 sequences and most-parsimonious VDJ recombination scenarios with the TCRdist pipeline. In a later analysis, every TCR beta chain was defined by the combination of its CDR3 amino acid sequence and its V-gene family, and reads without a unique V-gene family were dropped. As a way to deal with suspected cross-contamination and a sequencing artifact, a later analysis dropped nearly 600 nucleotide sequences that were highly shared and had low generation probability. A later analysis calculated a clonal expansion index for each public chain from normalized within-repertoire ranks of inferred template counts. Generation probabilities in a later analysis came from a VDJ recombination model fitted to out-of-frame rearrangements, and those results were checked against IGoR. In a later analysis, TCR-TCR, TCR-HLA and TCR-CMV co-occurrence was scored with hypergeometric tests, and a repertoire-size bias correction was applied to TCR pairs. False discovery rates were estimated in a later analysis by permuting HLA or CMV assignments 20 times. In a later analysis, co-occurring TCRs were grouped using DBSCAN, and TCRdist sequence similarity was added for clustering within HLA-allele-positive subsets. For co-occurrence clustering, repertoires with fewer than 30,000 or more than 120,000 public chains were excluded, along with roughly five repertoires with anomalous nucleotide sharing. In its TCRdb copy, this immuneACCESS table keeps in-frame sequences only and misses some clones. Where compared with another copy, unresolved V genes explain less than half of these, and the others have no known cause. The V and J calls and clone size were taken over from that table, and D and trimming were inferred from the DNA. The table for this sample lists approximately 110,000 clones; approximately 81% of them were counted only once. Approximately 3% of the sample is held by the ten biggest clonotypes.

CDR1 MNHEY and CDR2 SMNVEV were looked up in the germline V gene (reference sequence). CDR3 length: 13 amino acids, cysteine to phenylalanine. Solely the CDR3 DNA is kept, with 39 bases framed from the first base. At the junction V is shortened by 0 bases and J by 11 bases, with 13 bases in between. Points on this clone: This receptor's antigen is unknown. Base qualities are not at hand, and no much larger clone is one base apart.

This receptor chain uses TRBV27 and TRBJ1-1; the D segment cannot be called with confidence. The clonotype originates from a woman between 18 and 29 years old in good health and CMV-seropositive. Source material: PBMCs. The CDR3 amino acid sequence is: CASSLSRGREAFF. The DNA is as follows: TGTGCCAGCAGTTTATCGCGAGGGCGCGAGGCTTTCTTT.